This TCR beta chain was identified in a study of T cell repertoires in ileal Crohn's disease. General observations from the study: Endoscopy was done a median around seven months after surgery.

Time point described: neoterminal ileum biopsy at postoperative endoscopy, about 6 months after surgery. Concerning this clone itself: Its antigen is still unknown.

Using immunoSEQ multiplex PCR, the repertoire was profiled, and TCRdb retains in-frame clones only, with some absent. The sample carries some 60,000 clones, about 89% recorded once. The CDR3 runs 14 residues. V was shortened by 6 bases and J by 4 bases, with 13 bases between the two germline ends. Germline CDR1 and CDR2: SGHRS and YFSETQ. The chain recombines TRBV5-1 with TRBJ2-2; TRBD1 might be the D (5 bases). The sequence derives from an adult with Crohn's disease. Material: ileal tissue. CDR3: CASKVVQVTGELFF. CDR3 nucleotide sequence: TGCGCCAGCAAGGTTGTACAGGTCACCGGGGAGCTGTTTTTT.